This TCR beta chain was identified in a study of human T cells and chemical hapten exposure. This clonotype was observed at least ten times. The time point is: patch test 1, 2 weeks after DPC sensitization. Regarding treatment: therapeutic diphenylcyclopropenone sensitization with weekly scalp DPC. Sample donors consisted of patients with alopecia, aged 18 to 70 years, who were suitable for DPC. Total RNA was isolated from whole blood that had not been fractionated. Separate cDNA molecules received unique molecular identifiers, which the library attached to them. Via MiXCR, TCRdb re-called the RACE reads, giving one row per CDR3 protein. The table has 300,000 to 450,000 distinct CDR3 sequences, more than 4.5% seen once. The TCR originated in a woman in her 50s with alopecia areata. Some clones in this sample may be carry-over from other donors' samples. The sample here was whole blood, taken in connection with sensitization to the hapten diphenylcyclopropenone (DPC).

This chain's CDR3 is CASSAPTGGPNYGYTF. CDR3 DNA: TGTGCCAGCAGCGCCCCGACAGGGGGACCCAACTATGGCTACACCTTC. This rearrangement joins TRBV9 to TRBJ1-2; 9 nucleotides line up with TRBD1. Germline V gives CDR1 SGDLS, CDR2 YYNGEE. V shed 3 bases, J shed 2 bases, and the junction held 8 bases outside the gene matches. The CDR3 extends over 16 amino acids.